This T cell receptor beta chain emerged from a study of beta chain features in type 1 diabetes. It was one heparinised blood draw, averaging around 120 mL, that each donor gave. Purity exceeded 95% in all sorted populations. This clone was counted between two and nine times. The antigen remains undetermined. Study findings and constraints: Shorter TCRB CDR3s, moderately but significantly so, marked every one of the four CD4+ subsets in Type 1 diabetes patients. Compared to healthy donors, patients appeared to have naive, central memory and Treg TCRB repertoires that were more alike.

The sequenced template was cDNA made from the entire isolated RNA. Produced via immunoSEQ multiplex PCR; TCRdb's table is partial and in-frame only. The sample lists about 15,000 clones, roughly 44% seen once, with under 0.6% in the top ten. The CDR3 contains 12 residues. V lost 0 bases and J 5 bases, leaving 4 bases between the germline ends. CDR1 is MNHNY and CDR2 is SVGAGI in the germline V gene (reference sequence). The V and J genes are TRBV6-6 and TRBJ2-5; D unclear. The origin of this receptor is a woman in her thirties or forties in good health. The specimen sequenced was stem cell memory CD4+ T cells from blood. DNA for the CDR3: TGTGCCAGCAGTTACTCAGCCGAGACCCAGTACTTC. This translates into CASSYSAETQYF.